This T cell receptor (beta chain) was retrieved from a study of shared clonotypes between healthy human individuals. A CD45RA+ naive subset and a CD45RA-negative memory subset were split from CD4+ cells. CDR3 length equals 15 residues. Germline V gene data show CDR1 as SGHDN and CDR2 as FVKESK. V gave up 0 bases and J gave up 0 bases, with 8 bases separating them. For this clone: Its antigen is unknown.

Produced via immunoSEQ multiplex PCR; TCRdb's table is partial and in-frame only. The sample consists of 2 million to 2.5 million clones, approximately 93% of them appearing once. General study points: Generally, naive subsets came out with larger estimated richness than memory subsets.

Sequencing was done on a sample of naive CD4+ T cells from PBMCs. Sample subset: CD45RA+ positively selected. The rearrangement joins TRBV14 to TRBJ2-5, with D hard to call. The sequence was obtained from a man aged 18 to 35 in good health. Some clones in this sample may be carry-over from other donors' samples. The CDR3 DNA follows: TGTGCCAGCAGCCAAGACGGTTGGTACCAAGAGACCCAGTACTTC. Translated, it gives CASSQDGWYQETQYF. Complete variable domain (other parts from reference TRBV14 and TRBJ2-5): EAGVTQFPSHSVIEKGQTVTLRCDPISGHDNLYWYRRVMGKEIKFLLHFVKESKQDESGMPNNRFLAERTGGTYSTLKVQPAELEDSGVYFCASSQDGWYQETQYFGPGTRLLVL.